A selection of T cell receptor beta chains follows, all from one sample in a study of control samples from healthy donors and cancer patients. The data were produced by immunoSEQ multiplex PCR, yet TCRdb's version contains in-frame clones alone and is incomplete. In the table there are about 100,000 clones, approximately 90% of which are singletons. Sequencing was done on a sample of blood. The origin of the receptors is a man between 25 and 39 years old in good health. CDR3s include the opening cysteine and the closing phenylalanine or tryptophan. The D gene is left open where the match is weak. Only part of the rows carry a size: once, few, many, or a class if the clone is expanded.

d_gene,v_gene,abundance,j_gene,CDR3aa,CDR3nt
NA,TRBV6-1,NA,TRBJ1-6,CASSEVASPLHF,TGTGCCAGCAGTGAGGTGGCATCACCCCTCCACTTT
NA,TRBV10-3,once,TRBJ2-3,CAISAKIDRSTDTQYF,TGTGCCATCAGTGCCAAAATCGATCGAAGCACAGATACGCAGTATTTT
TRBD1,TRBV28,NA,TRBJ2-2,CASSLLGTGNTGELFF,TGTGCCAGCAGTTTGCTAGGGACAGGGAACACCGGGGAGCTGTTTTTT
NA,TRBV5-4,NA,TRBJ1-2,CASSSAQGKGGYTF,TGTGCCAGCAGCTCTGCACAGGGAAAGGGTGGCTACACCTTC
NA,TRBV6-6,NA,TRBJ2-7,CASRVSGSSYEQYF,TGTGCCAGCAGGGTGTCTGGAAGCTCCTACGAGCAGTACTTC
NA,TRBV18,NA,TRBJ2-7,CASSPSTDEQYF,TGTGCCAGCTCTCCCAGCACGGACGAGCAGTACTTC
NA,TRBV12-5,NA,TRBJ2-1,CASGPSLAVTYNEQFF,TGTGCTAGTGGTCCCAGCTTAGCGGTGACCTACAATGAGCAGTTCTTC
NA,TRBV18,NA,TRBJ1-1,CASSRGEGTEAFF,TGTGCCAGCTCACGGGGGGAAGGGACTGAAGCTTTCTTT
NA,TRBV7-9,NA,TRBJ2-5,CASSLRASVAAQETQYF,TGTGCCAGCAGCTTAAGGGCTAGCGTAGCGGCCCAAGAGACCCAGTACTTC
NA,TRBV5-1,NA,TRBJ2-5,CASSPSRETQYF,TGCGCCAGCAGCCCATCACGAGAGACCCAGTACTTC
TRBD1,TRBV30,NA,TRBJ1-5,CAWSVGQGYSNQPQHF,TGTGCCTGGAGTGTGGGACAGGGATATAGCAATCAGCCCCAGCATTTT
TRBD2,TRBV30,NA,TRBJ2-7,CAWSFSGSYEQYF,TGTGCCTGGAGTTTTAGCGGGAGTTACGAGCAGTACTTC
TRBD1,TRBV9,once,TRBJ1-2,CASSVLGQGGADGYTF,TGTGCCAGCAGCGTACTGGGACAGGGCGGGGCAGATGGCTACACCTTC
TRBD1,TRBV6-5,NA,TRBJ1-6,CASREDRGGNSPLHF,TGTGCCAGCAGGGAGGACAGGGGAGGGAATTCACCCCTCCACTTT
TRBD2,TRBV7-8,NA,TRBJ2-3,CASSPLPLAGSDTQYF,TGTGCCAGCAGCCCCCTACCACTAGCGGGATCAGATACGCAGTATTTT
TRBD1,TRBV28,NA,TRBJ2-7,CASSLTGTGSHEQYF,TGTGCCAGCAGTCTCACCGGGACAGGGTCCCACGAGCAGTACTTC
TRBD1,TRBV24-1,NA,TRBJ1-6,CATSDAGQVNSPLHF,TGTGCCACCAGTGATGCGGGACAGGTGAATTCACCCCTCCACTTT
TRBD1,TRBV28,NA,TRBJ1-5,CASTVLDRAFNQPQHF,TGTGCCAGCACCGTGCTGGACAGGGCGTTCAATCAGCCCCAGCATTTT
NA,TRBV28,NA,TRBJ2-2,CASSRDARTGELFF,TGTGCCAGCAGCAGGGACGCTAGGACCGGGGAGCTGTTTTTT
NA,TRBV23-1,NA,TRBJ2-7,CASSQLLQGSTAEQYF,TGCGCCAGCAGTCAATTATTGCAGGGGTCGACGGCCGAGCAGTACTTC
NA,TRBV29-1,NA,TRBJ1-1,CSVLLGGALNTEAFF,TGCAGCGTTCTCCTCGGGGGCGCTTTGAACACTGAAGCTTTCTTT
TRBD1,TRBV14,NA,TRBJ1-2,CASSQDNFGLGQGFGYTF,TGTGCCAGCAGCCAAGATAATTTTGGATTAGGACAGGGGTTTGGCTACACCTTC
NA,TRBV7-5,few,TRBJ2-3,CVRSISLAGVEDTQYF,TGTGTCAGAAGCATCTCGCTAGCGGGAGTTGAAGATACGCAGTATTTT
NA,TRBV5-1,NA,TRBJ2-7,CASSLVAGQYEQYF,TGCGCCAGCAGCTTGGTTGCAGGTCAATACGAGCAGTACTTC
NA,TRBV7-9,once,TRBJ2-5,CASSKDAQETQYF,TGTGCCAGCAGCAAGGACGCGCAAGAGACCCAGTACTTC
NA,TRBV2,NA,TRBJ1-1,CASSEPGIEAFF,TGTGCCAGCAGTGAGCCAGGGATAGAAGCTTTCTTT
NA,TRBV7-2,NA,TRBJ2-1,CASSLVGPKGGREQFF,TGTGCCAGCAGCTTAGTTGGTCCTAAGGGGGGTCGAGAGCAGTTCTTC
TRBD2,TRBV18,NA,TRBJ2-1,CASSLGTSAPMDEQFF,TGTGCCAGCTCACTTGGGACTAGCGCTCCGATGGATGAGCAGTTCTTC
NA,TRBV10-3,once,TRBJ1-1,CAISETVGNSEAFF,TGTGCCATCAGTGAGACAGTGGGTAACTCTGAAGCTTTCTTT
NA,TRBV28,NA,TRBJ2-7,CASSLWGEVAAKGTYEQYF,TGTGCCAGCAGTTTATGGGGGGAGGTAGCGGCTAAAGGTACCTACGAGCAGTACTTC
TRBD2,TRBV6-1,NA,TRBJ2-1,CATSGLGRGGYNEQFF,TGTGCCACCAGTGGACTTGGGCGGGGGGGTTACAATGAGCAGTTCTTC
NA,TRBV6-6,NA,TRBJ2-5,CASSYSPDQETQYF,TGTGCCAGCAGTTATAGTCCAGACCAAGAGACCCAGTACTTC
NA,TRBV7-8,NA,TRBJ2-2,CASSPTNTGELFF,TGTGCCAGCAGCCCTACAAACACCGGGGAGCTGTTTTTT
NA,TRBV28,few,TRBJ1-1,CASSPPRFGTENTEAFF,TGTGCCAGCAGTCCTCCGAGGTTCGGCACTGAGAACACTGAAGCTTTCTTT
NA,TRBV7-8,once,TRBJ2-1,CASSLGTPRALYNEQFF,TGTGCCAGCAGCTTAGGGACCCCTAGGGCTCTCTACAATGAGCAGTTCTTC
NA,TRBV6-5,NA,TRBJ1-1,CASSPSWWSTEAFF,TGTGCCAGCAGCCCCTCTTGGTGGAGCACTGAAGCTTTCTTT
TRBD1,TRBV6-5,few,TRBJ1-2,CASSRDREAYGYTF,TGTGCCAGCAGTCGGGACAGGGAGGCCTATGGCTACACCTTC
TRBD2,TRBV5-4,once,TRBJ2-4,CASSTPLAGMNIQYF,TGTGCCAGCAGCACCCCACTAGCGGGGATGAACATTCAGTACTTC
NA,TRBV28,NA,TRBJ1-4,CASSPRDRFYEKLFF,TGTGCCAGCAGCCCCCGCGACAGGTTTTATGAAAAACTGTTTTTT
NA,TRBV19,NA,TRBJ1-2,CASRQQPSGYGYTF,TGTGCCAGTAGACAACAACCGTCGGGCTATGGCTACACCTTC
NA,TRBV19,NA,TRBJ1-5,CASTTGNSNQPQHF,TGTGCCAGTACAACAGGGAATAGCAATCAGCCCCAGCATTTT
TRBD1,TRBV27,once,TRBJ2-2,CASSFTSEGAGGELFF,TGTGCCAGCAGTTTCACCTCCGAGGGGGCGGGCGGGGAGCTGTTTTTT
NA,TRBV7-2,NA,TRBJ1-6,CASSLVMYSPLHF,TGTGCCAGCAGCTTAGTTATGTATTCACCCCTCCACTTT
NA,TRBV19,NA,TRBJ2-1,CASSIRAGTSNEQFF,TGTGCCAGTAGTATCCGGGCGGGAACATCAAATGAGCAGTTCTTC
NA,TRBV11-2,NA,TRBJ2-1,CASSLKSPSYNEQFF,TGTGCCAGCAGCTTAAAGTCCCCATCCTACAATGAGCAGTTCTTC
NA,TRBV19,NA,TRBJ1-2,CASSSGGDYGYTF,TGTGCCAGTAGTAGTGGGGGGGACTATGGCTACACCTTC
NA,TRBV24-1,NA,TRBJ2-5,CATSDLPPLIGEETQYF,TGTGCCACCAGTGATTTGCCCCCCTTGATAGGGGAAGAGACCCAGTACTTC
NA,TRBV25-1,once,TRBJ2-3,CASSDYSSSTDTQYF,TGTGCCAGCAGTGATTACAGTTCGAGCACAGATACGCAGTATTTT
NA,TRBV7-2,once,TRBJ1-5,CASSPGTTSPQHF,TGTGCCAGCAGTCCAGGGACTACATCCCCCCAGCATTTT
NA,TRBV5-4,NA,TRBJ2-1,CASNPSLTYNEQFF,TGTGCCAGCAACCCGAGTCTAACCTACAATGAGCAGTTCTTC
NA,TRBV30,NA,TRBJ2-5,CAWSVRKETQYF,TGTGCCTGGAGTGTAAGGAAGGAGACCCAGTACTTC
NA,TRBV19,NA,TRBJ1-1,CASSITARGNAFF,TGTGCCAGTAGTATCACTGCGCGGGGGAACGCTTTCTTT
TRBD1,TRBV12-5,NA,TRBJ1-2,CASGFQGAIVGYGYTF,TGTGCTAGTGGTTTTCAGGGGGCGATAGTCGGCTATGGCTACACCTTC
NA,TRBV5-1,NA,TRBJ2-1,CASSPGTGTVNEQFF,TGCGCCAGCAGCCCCGGGACGGGGACGGTCAATGAGCAGTTCTTC
TRBD1,TRBV7-8,NA,TRBJ1-6,CASSTGGRGPLHF,TGTGCCAGCAGTACAGGGGGTCGGGGACCCCTCCACTTT